This TCR beta chain was documented in a study of T cell responses to AZD1222 COVID-19 vaccine (dated by TCRdb to the early 2020s). Background on the whole study: AZD1222 recipients whose second dose came at about 4 weeks and those whose second dose came at about 12 weeks were combined into one group, since spike-specific TCR depth and breadth did not differ between the two schedules. Trial participants were enrolled by age into 18-55, 56-69 and 70-plus year subgroups, with roughly 150, 30 and 60 TCR-sequenced participants respectively. A total of 233 trial participants underwent TCR sequencing, of whom about 210 had received two doses of AZD1222 and around 25 had received two doses of the MenACWY control vaccine.

The CDR3 regions of human TCRbeta chains were analyzed by immunosequencing. As for how the authors treated the data: Repertoire TCRs were matched against a reference library of SARS-CoV-2-specific TCRs generated with the MIRA antigen-specificity platform. Breadth meant the fraction of unique TCRs that were SARS-CoV-2-associated, whereas depth meant the fraction of total T cells that were SARS-CoV-2-associated. Each spike-specific TCR was assigned to its reactive spike region and to a CD4 or CD8 class using the MIRA data. Log10-transformed breadth and depth values were compared by one-way ANOVA with Sidak's multiple comparisons tests. Here the immuneACCESS table is served through TCRdb, limited to in-frame sequences with V and J called. Missing clones are a known gap in these copies; in checked studies unresolved V genes cover under half, and the rest lacks a known reason. The V and J calls and the clone size are those of that table, but D and trimming were determined from the DNA. The sample table contains 44,000 or so clones; only one count was recorded for under 85% of them. The top ten clones comprise roughly half of the sample.

As regards this clone: Its antigen is currently not known. Base qualities are not recorded, but no much larger clone differs from it by a single base.

On the study overall, not on this receptor specifically: Conclusions about previously exposed vaccinees were limited because only 6 or 7 AZD1222 recipients were SARS-CoV-2 seropositive at baseline. Most participants were white British and females outnumbered males, and the authors suggested that clonal diversity may have been underestimated. Nearly half of unique spike-specific TCRs reportedly recognized epitopes outside regions mutated in the B.1.351 and B.1.1.7 variants. Because no day 14 peak-response samples were available, the repertoires could be characterized only after the peak T cell response. In the small 56-69-year group, the increase in depth fell short of significance, most likely because of low power. After two AZD1222 doses, spike-specific TCR breadth and depth were significantly higher than at day 0 and than in MenACWY recipients. CD4 TCRs associated with the vaccine covered the entire spike protein, and the dominant responses were in regions 160-218 and 743-854.

Looking up the germline V gene yields CDR1 SGDLS and CDR2 YYNGEE. The CDR3 starts with the cysteine, ends with the phenylalanine, and has 15 residues. This entry keeps only the CDR3 DNA: 45 bases, framed from base 1. Trimming removed 3 bases from V and 4 bases from J; the gene matches leave 5 bases unexplained. The sample's time point label, decoded: baseline before first vaccination. Vaccinee samples came from UK trials COV001 and COV002, including a single-blind randomized controlled phase 2/3 trial of AZD1222 (ChAdOx1 nCoV-19) in healthy adults. For TCRbeta chain sequencing, PBMC samples from trial participants were taken at day 0 and at day 28 after the second dose.

The chain was built from TRBV9 and TRBJ1-3, with TRBD1 matching 9 junction bases. The sample in question was peripheral blood, obtained on day 0 of AZD1222 vaccination. The sequence was collected from an adult in good health. The CDR3 corresponds to CASSAGQGSGNTIYF. The DNA is TGTGCCAGCAGCGCCGGACAGGGGAGCGGAAACACCATATATTTT.